These T cell receptor beta chains were read from a single sample in a study of T-cell reconstitution after alpha-beta-depleted transplantation in children. TCRdb called the PCR reads again in MiXCR, with one record for every CDR3 protein. This table holds about 420,000 distinct CDR3 sequences, 15% to 20% found once. Specimen: PBMCs, mostly from graft donor cells, collected 360 days after TCRalphabeta/CD19-depleted stem cell transplant. The receptors come from a boy younger than two who had a stem cell transplant for Wiskott-Aldrich syndrome, so the T cells may come from the graft donor. The CDR3 runs from the conserved cysteine through the conserved F or W. D genes are given only for firm matches. The size of a clone is reported for some rows only, either as once, few or many, or as a class for expanded clones.

J gene,clone size,D gene,V gene,CDR3 DNA,CDR3 protein
TRBJ1-1,NA,TRBD1,TRBV7-6,TGTGCCAGCAGCTTTAGGACAGGGAGGGGAGAAGGTACAGAAGCTTTCTTT,CASSFRTGRGEGTEAFF
TRBJ2-2,NA,NA,TRBV2,TGTGCCAGCGGGCACTACAGGGTCACCGGGGAGCTGTTTTTT,CASGHYRVTGELFF
TRBJ2-2,few,TRBD2,TRBV7-9,TGTGCCAGCAGCTGGCCAAGCGACAGACTAGCTTACACCGGGGAGCTGTTTTTT,CASSWPSDRLAYTGELFF
TRBJ2-1,NA,TRBD2,TRBV19,TGTGCCAGTACCCGGACTAGCGGGAGGGTTGAGCAGTTCTTC,CASTRTSGRVEQFF
TRBJ2-2,few,NA,TRBV6-1,TGTGCCAGCACCCGATCCCCTGGGGGGGGCGCCGCCGGGGAGCTGTTTTTT,CASTRSPGGGAAGELFF
TRBJ2-7,NA,NA,TRBV6-2/TRBV6-3,TGTGCCAGCATGGGGCAAACCTACGAGCAGTACTTC,CASMGQTYEQYF
TRBJ2-1,NA,TRBD1,TRBV20-1,TGCAGTGCTACCCGGGACAGCTACAATGAGCAGTTCTTC,CSATRDSYNEQFF
TRBJ2-2,few,TRBD2,TRBV29-1,TGCAGCGTTGATGGGCCACTAGCGGACGGGGACCGGGAGCTGTTTTTT,CSVDGPLADGDRELFF
TRBJ2-7,few,NA,TRBV25-1,TGTGCCAGCAGTAAACCAGGGAGCTACGAGCAGTACTTC,CASSKPGSYEQYF
TRBJ2-2,NA,NA,TRBV24-1,TGTGCCACCAGTGACTACGCTGGAGGGGGGAACACCGGGGAGCTGTTTTTT,CATSDYAGGGNTGELFF
TRBJ2-7,many,TRBD2,TRBV24-1,TGTGCCACCAGTGACCCGGGGGGGGCTGAAGAGCAGTACTTC,CATSDPGGAEEQYF
TRBJ2-5,NA,NA,TRBV7-8,TGTGCCAGCAGCTTACATACAGGGTGGGGACAAGAGACCCAGTACTTC,CASSLHTGWGQETQYF
TRBJ2-5,NA,NA,TRBV5-1,TGCGCCAGCAGCTTCGGGACTCTAACTGAGACCCAGTACTTC,CASSFGTLTETQYF
TRBJ2-2,few,NA,TRBV11-3,TGTGCCAGCAGCTTAGTTGCCATCACCGGGGAGCTGTTTTTT,CASSLVAITGELFF
TRBJ1-2,NA,TRBD1,TRBV7-9,TGTGCCAGCACCGAGGGGGCGCGAGGCTACACCTTC,CASTEGARGYTF
TRBJ2-3,few,TRBD2,TRBV12-5,TGTGCTAGTGGTTTCACAGGACTAGCGGGGGGGCCGGTAGGTACGCAGTATTTT,CASGFTGLAGGPVGTQYF
TRBJ2-7,NA,NA,TRBV3-1,TGTGCCAGCAGCCAAGGCCCGGGTAGCGGGCAGTACTTC,CASSQGPGSGQYF
TRBJ2-1,NA,TRBD1,TRBV12-3/TRBV12-4,TGTGCCAGCAGTCCACTACAGGGGAATGAGCAGTTCTTC,CASSPLQGNEQFF
TRBJ2-2,few,TRBD1,TRBV6-5,TGTGCCAGCAGTTACTCGATGGGACAGGCTCCCCGGGAGCTGTTTTTT,CASSYSMGQAPRELFF
TRBJ2-3,NA,NA,TRBV6-5,TGTGCCAGCAGTTATTGGAGTGGCCTTGTCCCCACAGATACGCAGTATTTT,CASSYWSGLVPTDTQYF
TRBJ2-7,few,NA,TRBV29-1,TGCAGCGTTTCGGACAGCTACGAGCAGTACTTC,CSVSDSYEQYF
TRBJ2-7,few,TRBD1,TRBV12-3/TRBV12-4,TGTGCCAGCAGTTCTCGGGACAGAACAAGCTACGAGCAGTACTTC,CASSSRDRTSYEQYF
TRBJ2-4,NA,TRBD2,TRBV6-2/TRBV6-3,TGTGCCAGCAGTTCCGGGACTAGCGGGAGATGGGGAGCCAAAAACATTCAGTACTTC,CASSSGTSGRWGAKNIQYF
TRBJ2-3,few,TRBD2,TRBV4-3,TGCGCCAGCAGCCAACTTAAGACTAGCGGAACCACAGATACGCAGTATTTT,CASSQLKTSGTTDTQYF
TRBJ1-5,few,NA,TRBV12-3/TRBV12-4,TGTGCCAGCAGTTTGGGTTTGAGTGTCCAGCCCCAGCATTTT,CASSLGLSVQPQHF
TRBJ1-5,few,NA,TRBV11-2,TGTGCCAGCAGCTTAGCCCTTTACCAGCCCCAGCATTTT,CASSLALYQPQHF
TRBJ2-7,few,NA,TRBV4-3,TGCGCCAGCAGCCAATCATATACTCAGGCCCGACTAGACGGAGAGGTGTTCTTC,CASSQSYTQARLDGEVFF
TRBJ2-7,NA,NA,TRBV9,TGTGCCAGCAGGCCCAGAAGGGAGCAGTACTTC,CASRPRREQYF
TRBJ1-1,NA,NA,TRBV12-3/TRBV12-4,TGTGCCAGCAGTATAGGACCTGGGATAAAAGCTTTCTTT,CASSIGPGIKAFF
TRBJ2-3,few,NA,TRBV12-3/TRBV12-4,TGTGCCAGCAGCCGACGGGGGAAAGATACGCAGTATTTT,CASSRRGKDTQYF
TRBJ2-2,few,TRBD2,TRBV29-1,TGCAGCGCCGGACTAGCGGGGGGTAACGGGGAGCTGTTTTTT,CSAGLAGGNGELFF
TRBJ1-6,few,NA,TRBV12-3/TRBV12-4,TGTGCCAGCATGGTTACAGGGAATAATTCACCCCTCCACTTT,CASMVTGNNSPLHF
TRBJ2-2,few,NA,TRBV9,TGTGCCAGCAGCGTAACAGCGGGCCCCACCGGGGAGCTGTTTTTT,CASSVTAGPTGELFF
TRBJ2-1,NA,TRBD2,TRBV6-1,TGTGCTAGCAGCGGACTAGCGGGAGTCTCTCGGTACAATGAGCAGTTCTTC,CASSGLAGVSRYNEQFF
TRBJ2-1,NA,TRBD2,TRBV7-9,TGTGCCAGCAGGTCACTAGCGGCCTTTAGCGATGAGCAGTTCTTC,CASRSLAAFSDEQFF
TRBJ1-2,few,NA,TRBV18,TGTGCCAGCTCACCACGAGGCAACGCGCTCGGGTATGGCTACACCTTC,CASSPRGNALGYGYTF
TRBJ1-2,NA,TRBD1,TRBV2,TGTGCCAGCAGTGAAAGGGACAGGGGGCTAAATGGCTACACCTTC,CASSERDRGLNGYTF
TRBJ2-1,NA,NA,TRBV12-3/TRBV12-4,TGTGCCAGCAAAACAGGGTTCTTTTGGGGCAATGAGCAGTTCTTC,CASKTGFFWGNEQFF
TRBJ2-5,once,TRBD1,TRBV6-2/TRBV6-3,TGTGCCAGCAGTTACACCGGGACAGGGGGAGAGACCCAGTACTTC,CASSYTGTGGETQYF
TRBJ2-1,few,NA,TRBV20-1,TGCAGTGCTAGAGTCCTCCGACCGTTCCGGGATGAGCAGTTCTTC,CSARVLRPFRDEQFF
TRBJ1-5,few,NA,TRBV7-2,TGTGCCAGCAGCTTACGGGGTTCGGACAATCAGCCCCAGCATTTT,CASSLRGSDNQPQHF
TRBJ2-5,few,NA,TRBV12-3/TRBV12-4,TGTGCCAGCAGTTTAGCTGATGCGGGACCGAGGGAGACCCAGTACTTC,CASSLADAGPRETQYF
TRBJ2-3,NA,NA,TRBV7-2,TGTGCCAGCAGCTCCCACAGGTTTTCTAGCACAGATACGCAGTATTTT,CASSSHRFSSTDTQYF
TRBJ2-7,NA,TRBD2,TRBV5-1,TGCGCCAGCAGCCTAGGACTAGCGGCGAATTACGAGCAGTACTTC,CASSLGLAANYEQYF
TRBJ2-3,few,TRBD2,TRBV29-1,TGCAGCGTTAGGGGACTAGCGACAGATACGCAGTATTTT,CSVRGLATDTQYF
TRBJ1-1,NA,NA,TRBV20-1,TGCAGTGCTAGTGGGGGTAACACTGAAGCTTTCTTT,CSASGGNTEAFF
TRBJ2-7,NA,TRBD1,TRBV27,TGTGCCAGCAGGGGACAGGGTCTCAACTTTTCCTACGAGCAGTACTTC,CASRGQGLNFSYEQYF
TRBJ2-1,NA,NA,TRBV6-5,TGTGCCAGCAGTTCCCAGCTGACCCGCAATGAGCAGTTCTTC,CASSSQLTRNEQFF
TRBJ2-6,many,NA,TRBV3-1,TGTGCCAGCAGCCAACACCGGAAGGGGGCTGGGGCCAACGTCCTGACTTTC,CASSQHRKGAGANVLTF
TRBJ2-5,few,NA,TRBV5-1,TGCGCCAGCAGCATTGGACGTGCGGAGACCCAGTACTTC,CASSIGRAETQYF
TRBJ2-7,NA,NA,TRBV27,TGTGCCAGCAGTTGGTGGGACGGCCCCTACGAGCAGTACTTC,CASSWWDGPYEQYF
TRBJ2-7,NA,NA,TRBV20-1,TGCAGTGCTAGTTGGGGGGAAAGGGGCTACGAGCAGTACTTC,CSASWGERGYEQYF
TRBJ2-2,NA,NA,TRBV6-5,TGTGCCAGCAGTTACTCACATGGAAACACCGGGGAGCTGTTTTTT,CASSYSHGNTGELFF
TRBJ2-7,NA,NA,TRBV15,TGTGCCACCAGCAGAGATCCGGGACCTAGGTCACCCAACGAGCAGTACTTC,CATSRDPGPRSPNEQYF
TRBJ1-4,NA,TRBD1,TRBV7-9,TGTGCCAGCACTCAGCGGGACAGGTCTAAACTGTTTTTT,CASTQRDRSKLFF
TRBJ2-4,NA,NA,TRBV12-3/TRBV12-4,TGTGCCAGCACCTCCCGGTGGCGGGCCAAAAACATTCAGTACTTC,CASTSRWRAKNIQYF
TRBJ2-2,few,NA,TRBV12-3/TRBV12-4,TGTGCCACCCGACAGAGGAACACCGGGGAGCTGTTTTTT,CATRQRNTGELFF
TRBJ1-2,many,NA,TRBV12-3/TRBV12-4,TGTGCCAGCAGTTTCCAGGGGAGGTATGGCTACACCTTC,CASSFQGRYGYTF
TRBJ2-7,NA,TRBD2,TRBV27,TGTGCCAGCAGTTTCTTGGGCAGGGAGGGCTACGAGCAGTACTTC,CASSFLGREGYEQYF
TRBJ2-1,NA,TRBD2,TRBV4-2,TGTGCCAGCAGCCCTACTGAACTAGCGGGGGGTTACAATGAGCAGTTCTTC,CASSPTELAGGYNEQFF